Listed here are 3 T cell receptor beta chains from one sample, sequenced in a study of T cell repertoires in ileal Crohn's disease. Some clones are missing from TCRdb's copy, which holds only in-frame ones; the method was immunoSEQ multiplex PCR. The data hold roughly 14,000 clones, with approximately 81% observed a single time. Source material: ileal tissue. These receptors all stem from an adult with Crohn's disease.

This chain links TRBV28 with TRBJ1-4; 10 positions agree with TRBD1. Germline CDR1 and CDR2: MDHEN and SYDVKM. The CDR3 covers 15 residues. Trimming cost V 5 bases and J 7 bases; bases outside gene matches: 7. DNA for the CDR3: TGTGCCAGCAGTCCTGGGGACAGGGGTATTGAAAAACTGTTTTTT. Its translation is CASSPGDRGIEKLFF.

The chain carries TRBV9 and TRBJ2-2; maybe TRBD1 (6 bases). The CDR3 totals 13 residues. Trimming left V 0 bases short and J 7 bases short, with 7 bases between. Per the germline V gene, CDR1 is SGDLS and CDR2 is YYNGEE. CDR3 in amino acids: CASSVEGGGELFF. The CDR3 nucleotides are TGTGCCAGCAGCGTAGAAGGGGGCGGGGAGCTGTTTTTT.

This chain connects TRBV9 to TRBJ2-7; TRBD1 matches at 9 bases. Looked up from germline, CDR1 is SGDLS and CDR2 is YYNGEE. The junction had 7 bases not matched to a gene; V was cut back by 4 bases and J by 2 bases. The CDR3 runs to 15 residues. The CDR3 nucleotides are TGTGCCAGCAGCCCTACCGGGACAGGGACCTACGAGCAGTACTTC. Protein product: CASSPTGTGTYEQYF.